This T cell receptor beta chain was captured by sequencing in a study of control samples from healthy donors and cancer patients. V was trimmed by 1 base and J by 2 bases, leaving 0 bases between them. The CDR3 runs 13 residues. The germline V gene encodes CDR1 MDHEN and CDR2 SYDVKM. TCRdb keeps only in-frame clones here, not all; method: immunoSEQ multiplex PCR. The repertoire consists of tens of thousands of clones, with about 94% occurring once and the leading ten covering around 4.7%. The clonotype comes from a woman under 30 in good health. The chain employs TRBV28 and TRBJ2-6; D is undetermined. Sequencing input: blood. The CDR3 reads CASSLSGANVLTF. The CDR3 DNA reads TGTGCCAGCAGTTTATCTGGGGCCAACGTCCTGACTTTC.